One and the same sample provided the 14 T cell receptor beta chains below, sequenced in a study of T cells after somatic rescue of genetic block. Here immunoSEQ multiplex PCR was the method, and the copy in TCRdb shows in-frame clones only, minus some. The table includes 70,000 to 95,000 clones, about nine tenths detected once. Material: peripheral blood mononuclear cells (PBMCs). The receptor source for this set is a woman under 30.

The chain combines TRBV28 with TRBJ2-1, with D uncertain. V was clipped by 3 bases and J by 6 bases, with 3 bases between them. The CDR3 runs to 11 residues. Germline lookup yields CDR1 MDHEN and CDR2 SYDVKM. The CDR3 DNA follows: TGTGCCAGCAGTTTCCGCAATGAGCAGTTCTTC. Translating it yields CASSFRNEQFF.

The genes are TRBV4-2 and TRBJ2-6, with 11 positions matching TRBD1. Unmatched junction bases numbered 2, after V lost 1 base and J lost 3 bases. CDR1 and CDR2 from the germline V gene are LGHNA and YNFKEQ. This CDR3 is 17 amino acids long. Here the CDR3 DNA reads TGTGCCAGCAGCCAAGGGGACAGGGGGAGTGGGGCCAACGTCCTGACTTTC. Protein sequence: CASSQGDRGSGANVLTF.

The chain combines TRBV5-4 with TRBJ2-3; no clear D. V dropped 4 bases and J dropped 6 bases, with 9 bases sitting between them. Per germline, CDR1 SGHNT and CDR2 YYREEE (reference sequence). The CDR3 runs to 12 residues. CDR3 sequence (DNA): TGTGCCAGCAGCAACCTGGTGGATACGCAGTATTTT. Translating gives CASSNLVDTQYF.

The chain joins TRBV6-5 to TRBJ2-7; 9 bases are a match to TRBD2. The CDR3 totals 11 residues. Germline V lookup: CDR1 MNHEY, CDR2 SVGAGI. V lost 4 bases, J lost 12 bases, and 4 bases stayed unmatched. DNA of the CDR3: TGTGCCAGCAGTTTTAGCGGGAGTGTGTACTTC. Translation gives CASSFSGSVYF.

The J gene is TRBJ2-3, the V gene TRBV6-1; the D gene could be TRBD1 or TRBD2 (7 bases each). V was cut by 3 bases and J by 4 bases, with 14 bases left in between. Germline values: CDR1 MNHNS, CDR2 SASEGT. The CDR3 consists of 15 residues. The chain's CDR3 is CASSEGAGGADTQYF. The CDR3 DNA reads TGTGCCAGCAGTGAGGGGGCAGGGGGGGCAGATACGCAGTATTTT.

As DNA, the CDR3 is TGTGCCACCCGACGGGCGTCTGGAAACACCATATATTTT. Translated: CATRRASGNTIYF. The rearrangement links TRBV27 to TRBJ1-3; D is ambiguous. CDR1 is MNHEY and CDR2 is SMNVEV in the germline V gene (reference sequence). The CDR3 spans 13 residues. With 10 bases removed from V and 1 base from J, the gap between germline ends came to 11 bases.

The chain combines TRBV27 with TRBJ2-2; D not resolved. CDR3 length equals 14 residues. V lost 0 bases and J lost 4, with 6 bases in between. Germline V gene data show CDR1 as MNHEY and CDR2 as SMNVEV (reference sequence). The CDR3 protein is CASSLSVVTGELFF. CDR3 in DNA: TGTGCCAGCAGTTTATCGGTCGTCACCGGGGAGCTGTTTTTT.

The chain employs TRBV15 and TRBJ2-2; 7 positions agree with TRBD2. The V gene end was trimmed by 5 bases and the J gene end by 1 base; junction bases not matched to a gene: 4. This CDR3 region has 15 residues. Looked up from germline, CDR1 is LNHNV and CDR2 is YYDKDF (reference sequence). This chain's CDR3 is CATSRGGVNTGELFF. As DNA, the CDR3 is TGTGCCACCAGCCGCGGGGGAGTGAACACCGGGGAGCTGTTTTTT.

The V and J genes are TRBV12-5 and TRBJ1-5; D is unclear. The germline CDR1 and CDR2 sequences are LGHNT and FRNRAP. This CDR3 has 15 amino acids. V lost 4 bases and J 1 base, leaving 11 bases between the germline ends. The CDR3 DNA follows: TGTGCTAGTGGTTCTGGAAGCTCGAGCAATCAGCCCCAGCATTTT. Protein product: CASGSGSSSNQPQHF.

V usage is TRBV10-3 and J usage is TRBJ1-3, with D uncertain. Germline CDR1 is ENHRY and CDR2 is SYGVKD. Trimming shortened V by 4 bases and J by 0 bases, and 10 bases separated the two germline ends. The CDR3 has 15 residues. CDR3: CAISGKAYSGNTIYF. The CDR3 DNA is TGTGCCATCAGTGGTAAGGCCTACTCTGGAAACACCATATATTTT.

The table lists this clone with a count of one. The V gene is TRBV11-2, the J gene TRBJ1-2, with 8 bases fitting TRBD1. This CDR3 contains 17 residues. The trim removed 1 base at V and 0 bases at J, leaving 7 bases unmatched. The V gene's germline CDR1 is SGHAT and CDR2 FQNNGV. The DNA of the CDR3 is TGTGCCAGCAGCTTAGGAGTCGGACAGGGATCTAACTATGGCTACACCTTC. Amino acids: CASSLGVGQGSNYGYTF.

In its sample, this clone was seen once. The gene calls are TRBV9 and TRBJ1-3; weak D call: TRBD1 (6 bases). Trimming cost V 1 base and J 0 bases, with 14 bases left between them. The CDR3 is made up of 17 amino acids. Per germline, CDR1 SGDLS and CDR2 YYNGEE. The CDR3 bases are TGTGCCAGCAGCGTAACCCCACAGGGCGCCTCTGGAAACACCATATATTTT. This encodes CASSVTPQGASGNTIYF. The full variable domain, in which reference TRBV9 and TRBJ1-3 provide the parts outside the CDR3, is DSGVTQTPKHLITATGQRVTLRCSPRSGDLSVYWYQQSLDQGLQFLIQYYNGEERAKGNILERFSAQQFPDLHSELNLSSLELGDSALYFCASSVTPQGASGNTIYFGEGSWLTVV.

The chain couples TRBV6-1 to TRBJ2-7; 14 bases are a match to TRBD2. Trimming took 9 bases from V and 9 from J; bases not matched to a gene: 10. The germline V gene has CDR1 MNHNS and CDR2 SASEGT. There are 14 residues in the CDR3. The CDR3 region has the DNA TGTGCCAGTACTGGACTAGCGGGAGGAGGCCCGCAGTACTTC. Protein product: CASTGLAGGGPQYF.

The chain employs TRBV9 and TRBJ2-3; no clear D gene. There are 15 residues in the CDR3. From germline, CDR1 is SGDLS and CDR2 YYNGEE. The V and J ends lost 1 base and 1 base respectively, with 10 bases between them. CDR3: CASSVLGSGTDTQYF. The DNA of the CDR3 is TGTGCCAGCAGCGTACTGGGGTCCGGCACAGATACGCAGTATTTT.